A single sample is the source of the 21 T cell receptor beta chains below, sequenced in a study of CD8+ T cells in alopecia areata. RNA extraction was followed by reverse transcription into cDNA, which acted as the sequencing template. This table comes from immunoSEQ multiplex PCR, and its TCRdb copy is limited to in-frame clones, with some not included. The sample holds about 180,000 clones, about 47% seen once. As for treatment: oral pan-JAK inhibitor, 5-10 mg twice daily. Source: CD8+ T cells sorted from blood, taken at week 52, from a patient treated with tofacitinib. The receptors were gathered from a human donor with alopecia areata.

The chain joins TRBV4-1 to TRBJ1-1; 7 bases are shared with TRBD1. Germline assignment: CDR1 MGHRA and CDR2 YSYEKL. This CDR3 region has 14 residues. The V gene end was trimmed by 2 bases and the J gene end by 3 bases; junction bases not matched to a gene: 3. CDR3 in amino acids: CASSQLQGDTEAFF. CDR3 sequence (DNA): TGCGCCAGCAGCCAACTTCAGGGGGACACTGAAGCTTTCTTT.

The V call is TRBV6-5, the J call TRBJ2-7; 9 positions agree with TRBD2. The CDR3 runs to 16 residues. J lost 3 bases, V lost 2 bases, and 8 bases had no gene match. The germline V gene has CDR1 MNHEY and CDR2 SVGAGI. The chain's CDR3 is CASSYTSGHFFYEQYF. For the CDR3, the DNA is TGTGCCAGCAGTTACACTAGCGGGCACTTCTTCTACGAGCAGTACTTC.

V usage is TRBV13 and J usage is TRBJ1-5; 7 bases are shared with TRBD1. CDR1 is PRHDT and CDR2 is FYEKMQ in the germline V gene (reference sequence). J gave up 4 bases and V 5 bases, and 20 bases lay outside the gene matches. The CDR3 totals 19 residues. CDR3 protein: CASSGTQGSTCEWNQPQHF. CDR3 sequence (DNA): TGTGCCAGCAGCGGAACACAGGGGTCTACGTGCGAGTGGAATCAGCCCCAGCATTTT.

This clone was observed a handful of times. The chain couples TRBV30 to TRBJ2-7; 10 nucleotides agree with TRBD1. CDR3 size: 13 residues. The J segment lost 5 bases and the V segment lost 2 bases, leaving 3 bases of the junction unmatched. From germline, CDR1 is GTSNPN and CDR2 SVGIG (reference sequence). The CDR3 sequence is CAWSSDRGNEQYF. In DNA form, the CDR3 reads TGTGCCTGGAGTTCGGACAGGGGGAACGAGCAGTACTTC.

V gene TRBV5-4 combines with J gene TRBJ1-1; D is ambiguous. CDR1 and CDR2 (germline): SGHNT, YYREEE (reference sequence). V lost 0 bases, J lost 5 bases, and 8 bases lay in between. CDR3 length equals 13 residues. CDR3 sequence reads: CASSLVEGTEAFF. The CDR3 DNA reads TGTGCCAGCAGCTTGGTGGAAGGGACTGAAGCTTTCTTT.

The chain employs TRBV27 and TRBJ1-1; unclear D gene. CDR3 size: 16 residues. The V end lost 1 base, the J end lost 3 bases, and 15 bases lay between the germline ends. Per the germline V gene, CDR1 is MNHEY and CDR2 is SMNVEV (reference sequence). The DNA for the CDR3 is TGTGCCAGCAGTTTATTTGCAGAAAGGGCTTACACTGAAGCTTTCTTT. It specifies CASSLFAERAYTEAFF.

V gene TRBV10-3 combines with J gene TRBJ1-5; no clear D gene. This CDR3 contains 12 residues. Trimming took 11 bases from V and 5 from J, leaving 13 bases between them. Germline assignment: CDR1 ENHRY and CDR2 SYGVKD. The CDR3 nucleotides read TGTGCCTTCGGACGGATTTATCAGCCCCAGCATTTT. Translated: CAFGRIYQPQHF.

The chain combines TRBV5-6 with TRBJ2-7; maybe TRBD1 (5 bases). Deletions cut 1 base from V and 3 bases from J, with 8 bases between. CDR3 length: 13 residues. The V gene's germline CDR1 is SGHDT and CDR2 YYEEEE. The CDR3 region is CASSLQGRYEQYF. CDR3 in DNA: TGTGCCAGCAGCTTGCAGGGCCGCTACGAGCAGTACTTC.

A few counts support this clone. V gene TRBV13 combines with J gene TRBJ1-1; a possible D gene is TRBD1 (6 bases). Per the germline V gene, CDR1 is PRHDT and CDR2 is FYEKMQ (reference sequence). Trimming took off 8 bases at V and 8 bases at J, with 21 bases between the two ends. The CDR3 is 14 residues long. The CDR3 coding sequence is TGTGCCAGCCAAACGTACCACCCCGGACAGGAAGCTTTCTTT. It yields the protein CASQTYHPGQEAFF.

The chain couples TRBV5-1 to TRBJ2-2, with D uncertain. The CDR3 consists of 13 residues. Trimming took off 0 bases at V and 5 bases at J, with 5 bases between the two ends. Germline V gene lookup returns CDR1 SGHRS and CDR2 YFSETQ. The CDR3 here is CASSLDGTGELFF. DNA of the CDR3: TGCGCCAGCAGCTTGGACGGGACCGGGGAGCTGTTTTTT. The whole variable domain, remainder taken from reference TRBV5-1 and TRBJ2-2, is KAGVTQTPRYLIKTRGQQVTLSCSPISGHRSVSWYQQTPGQGLQFLFEYFSETQRNKGNFPGRFSGRQFSNSRSEMNVSTLELGDSALYLCASSLDGTGELFFGEGSRLTVL.

This clone was found a few times. The chain is built from TRBV5-6 and TRBJ1-1; D perhaps matches TRBD1 (6 bases). CDR3 size: 13 residues. The germline CDR1 and CDR2 sequences are SGHDT and YYEEEE. V lost 0 bases and J 5 bases, leaving 8 bases between the germline ends. The CDR3 reads CASSLEGTTEAFF. For the CDR3, the DNA is TGTGCCAGCAGCTTGGAAGGGACAACTGAAGCTTTCTTT.

V usage is TRBV6-1 and J usage is TRBJ1-6; 10 bases agree with TRBD1. CDR1 is MNHNS and CDR2 is SASEGT in the germline V gene. The CDR3 loop spans 18 amino acids. The ends lost 1 base at V and 2 bases at J; junction bases unmatched: 5. In DNA, the CDR3 is TGTGCCAGCAGTGAAGGAGAGACAGGGGGCCCCTATAATTCACCCCTCCACTTT. It encodes CASSEGETGGPYNSPLHF.

The chain joins TRBV5-6 to TRBJ2-3; 7 nucleotides match TRBD2. Germline trimming cut 4 bases from V and 7 bases from J; bases unmatched to any gene: 3. The germline V gene has CDR1 SGHDT and CDR2 YYEEEE. CDR3 size: 12 residues. CDR3 sequence (DNA): TGTGCCAGCAGCCCGCGGGGGTATACGCAGTATTTT. The encoded protein is CASSPRGYTQYF.

There are a few counts of this clone. The germline gene is not matched at one end of the junction; a read error may be the cause. This chain links TRBV4-3 with TRBJ2-2, with a tentative D call TRBD1 (6 bases). The germline V gene encodes CDR1 LGHNA and CDR2 YSLEER. This CDR3 has 16 residues. CDR3 DNA sequence: TGCGCCAGCACCCAAGAGAGGGGGTCGGGCACCGGGGAGCTGTTTTTT. Protein sequence: CASTQERGSGTGELFF.

This sequence joins TRBV7-2 and TRBJ1-1; the D is unclear. This CDR3 is built from 15 residues. Trimming removed 1 base from V and 5 bases from J, with 14 bases in between. In germline, CDR1 is SGHTA, CDR2 FQGNSA. The CDR3 coding sequence is TGTGCCAGCAGCTTAGGAGGCCGTTTGGGGACTGAAGCTTTCTTT. Translated, it gives CASSLGGRLGTEAFF. The variable domain in full, completed from reference TRBV7-2 and TRBJ1-1, reads GAGVSQSPSNKVTEKGKDVELRCDPISGHTALYWYRQSLGQGLEFLIYFQGNSAPDKSGLPSDRFSAERTGGSVSTLTIQRTQQEDSAVYLCASSLGGRLGTEAFFGQGTRLTVV.

V is TRBV5-1 and J is TRBJ2-7; D is perhaps TRBD1 (5 bases). The CDR3 loop spans 11 amino acids. Germline V gives CDR1 SGHRS, CDR2 YFSETQ. V was cut by 4 bases and J by 3 bases, with 5 bases left in between. The CDR3 region has the DNA TGCGCCAGCAGCGACAGCTACGAGCAGTACTTC. Its translation is CASSDSYEQYF.

V is TRBV29-1 and J is TRBJ2-3; 8 bases fit TRBD1. This CDR3 has 14 residues. Germline V gene lookup returns CDR1 SQVTM and CDR2 ANQGSEA. V shed 0 bases and J 8 bases; nucleotides not matched to a gene: 7. CDR3 residues: CSVEDQGAAGTQYF. DNA of the CDR3: TGCAGCGTTGAAGATCAGGGGGCGGCGGGTACGCAGTATTTT.

CDR3 DNA sequence: TGTGCCAGCAGCTTAGGCAGGGGGGAGAGCACTGAAGCTTTCTTT. Residues: CASSLGRGESTEAFF. The gene calls are TRBV7-8 and TRBJ1-1; 7 bases align to TRBD1. This CDR3 is 15 amino acids long. V dropped 1 base and J dropped 4; count of bases not matched to a gene: 6. Germline lookup yields CDR1 SGHVS and CDR2 FQNEAQ.

Only a few counts were recorded for this clone. The V call is TRBV27, the J call TRBJ1-6, with D possibly matching TRBD1 (6 bases). The CDR3 has 13 residues. Germline loops: CDR1 MNHEY, CDR2 SMNVEV (reference sequence). V lost 5 bases to trimming and J lost 10 bases, with 12 bases between them. CDR3 in DNA: TGTGCCAGCAGTAGGGACACTTACTCACCCCTCCACTTT. As protein: CASSRDTYSPLHF.

This sequence joins TRBV5-1 and TRBJ1-1; the D is unclear. Trimming stripped 4 bases from V and 10 bases from J, with 11 bases between. Per germline, CDR1 SGHRS and CDR2 YFSETQ. The CDR3 sequence is 11 residues long. In DNA, the CDR3 is TGCGCCAGCAGCCTGGGTCGGGGAGCTTTCTTT. Translation: CASSLGRGAFF.

This clone was recorded only once. The V gene is TRBV5-1, the J gene TRBJ2-3; maybe TRBD2 (6 bases). Germline V lookup: CDR1 SGHRS, CDR2 YFSETQ. V was trimmed by 4 bases and J by 5 bases, leaving 14 bases between them. The CDR3 totals 14 residues. The CDR3 DNA follows: TGCGCCAGCAGCGACGGTTTGGGGGGAGATACGCAGTATTTT. Its translation is CASSDGLGGDTQYF.